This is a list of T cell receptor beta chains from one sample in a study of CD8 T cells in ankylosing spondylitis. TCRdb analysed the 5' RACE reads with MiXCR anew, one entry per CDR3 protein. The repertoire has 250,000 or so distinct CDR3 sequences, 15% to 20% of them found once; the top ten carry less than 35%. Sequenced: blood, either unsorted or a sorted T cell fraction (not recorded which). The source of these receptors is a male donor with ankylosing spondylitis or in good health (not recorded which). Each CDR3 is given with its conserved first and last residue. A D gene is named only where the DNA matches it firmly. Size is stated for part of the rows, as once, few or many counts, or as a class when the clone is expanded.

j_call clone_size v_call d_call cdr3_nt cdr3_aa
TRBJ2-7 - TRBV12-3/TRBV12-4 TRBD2 TGTGCCAGCAGTCCCCGGGAGGTGCCTTCCTACGAGCAGTACTTC CASSPREVPSYEQYF
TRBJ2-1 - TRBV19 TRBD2 TGTGCCAGTAGTTTGGCTAGCGGGAGAATTGAGCAGTTCTTC CASSLASGRIEQFF
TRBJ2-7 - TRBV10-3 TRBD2 TGTGCCATCAGAGGACTAGCGGGAGATCTTCCATCCTACGAGCAGTACTTC CAIRGLAGDLPSYEQYF
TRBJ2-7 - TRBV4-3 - TGCGCCAGCAGCCAAGCCCTACTACACGAGCAGTACTTC CASSQALLHEQYF
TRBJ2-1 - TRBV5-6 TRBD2 TGTGCCAGCAGCTTGCTAGCGGGGATACCCAATGAGCAGTTCTTC CASSLLAGIPNEQFF
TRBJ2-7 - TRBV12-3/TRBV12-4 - TGTGCCAGCAGTTGGGACGACTCCTACGAGCAGTACTTC CASSWDDSYEQYF
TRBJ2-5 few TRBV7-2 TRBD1 TGTGCCAGCAGCCCCCGGCGACAGGGGGCATGGGAGACCCAGTACTTC CASSPRRQGAWETQYF
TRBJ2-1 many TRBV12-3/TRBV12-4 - TGTGCCAGCAGTTTTGGGCCCAACAATGAGCAGTTCTTC CASSFGPNNEQFF
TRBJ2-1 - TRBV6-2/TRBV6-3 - TGTGCCAGCAGACTCCGACAGTATCCCTACAATGAGCAGTTCTTC CASRLRQYPYNEQFF
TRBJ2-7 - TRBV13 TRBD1 TGTGCCAGCAGCCAAAGGACAGGGCCCGGCGAGCAGTACTTC CASSQRTGPGEQYF
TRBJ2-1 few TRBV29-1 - TGCAGCGTTGGAGCTGGCAGGGCGTACAATGAGCAGTTCTTC CSVGAGRAYNEQFF
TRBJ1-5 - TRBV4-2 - TGTGCCAGCAGCCAAGATCTGGAAGGGGCAGTTCATCAGCCCCAGCATTTT CASSQDLEGAVHQPQHF
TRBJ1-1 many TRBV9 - TGTGCCAGCAGCGCCCCCCGACAGACTGAAGCTTTCTTT CASSAPRQTEAFF
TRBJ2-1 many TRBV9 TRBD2 TGTGCCAGCAGCGTAGGAGGAACTAGCGGGAGGGGCAATGAGCAGTTCTTC CASSVGGTSGRGNEQFF
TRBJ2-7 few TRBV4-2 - TGTGCCAGCAGCCAAGAAGAGCTGGGCTACTCCTACGAGCAGTACTTC CASSQEELGYSYEQYF
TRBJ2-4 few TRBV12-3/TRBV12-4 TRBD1 TGTGCCAGCAGTCCCCGCCCTGGACAGGGAGAATACTTC CASSPRPGQGEYF
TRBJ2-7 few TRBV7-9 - TGTGCCAGCAGCCAGTGGGAACACTCCTACGAGCAGTACTTC CASSQWEHSYEQYF
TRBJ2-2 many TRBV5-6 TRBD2 TGTGCCAGCAGCTTAGCGGGACGGGTCGGGGAGCTGTTTTTT CASSLAGRVGELFF
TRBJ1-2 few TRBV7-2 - TGTGCCAGCATCCTGCTCGGGGGCTACACCTTC CASILLGGYTF
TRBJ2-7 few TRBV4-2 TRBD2 TGTGCCAGCAGCCAATCAAGCGGGGAAGGGAACGAGCAGTACTTC CASSQSSGEGNEQYF
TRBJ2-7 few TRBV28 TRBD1 TGTGCCAGCAGCTTCCGACAGGGGGCGAACACCCCCTACGAGCAGTACTTC CASSFRQGANTPYEQYF
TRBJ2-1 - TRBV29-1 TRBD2 TGCAGCGTCGCTGGACTAGCGGGAGGTAGTTACAATGAGCAGTTCTTC CSVAGLAGGSYNEQFF